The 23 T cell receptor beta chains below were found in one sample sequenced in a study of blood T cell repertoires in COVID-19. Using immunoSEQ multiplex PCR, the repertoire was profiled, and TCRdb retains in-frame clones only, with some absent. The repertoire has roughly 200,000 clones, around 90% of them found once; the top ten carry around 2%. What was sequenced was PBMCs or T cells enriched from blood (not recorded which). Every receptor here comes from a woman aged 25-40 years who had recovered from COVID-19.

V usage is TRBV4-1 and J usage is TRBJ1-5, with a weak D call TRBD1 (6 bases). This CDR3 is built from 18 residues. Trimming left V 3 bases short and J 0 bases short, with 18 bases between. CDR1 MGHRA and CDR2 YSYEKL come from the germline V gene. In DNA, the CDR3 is TGCGCCAGCAGCCAGAGGGGACACGATGAATATAGCAATCAGCCCCAGCATTTT. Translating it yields CASSQRGHDEYSNQPQHF.

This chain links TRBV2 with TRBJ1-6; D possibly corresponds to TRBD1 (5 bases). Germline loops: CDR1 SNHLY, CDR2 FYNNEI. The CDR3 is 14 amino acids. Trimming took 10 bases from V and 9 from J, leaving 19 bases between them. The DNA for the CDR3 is TGTGCCACGACAGCAGAGACAGCTCGTTCACCCCTCCACTTT. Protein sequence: CATTAETARSPLHF.

CDR3: CASSLRAGAETNEKLFF. The DNA of the CDR3 is TGTGCCAGCAGCCTCCGCGCGGGCGCGGAAACTAATGAAAAACTGTTTTTT. The chain couples TRBV14 to TRBJ1-4, with D uncertain. Germline CDR1 and CDR2: SGHDN and FVKESK. V was pared by 4 bases and J by 1 base, with 16 bases between. This CDR3 comprises 17 residues. The entire variable domain, with the rest obtained from reference TRBV14 and TRBJ1-4, is as follows: EAGVTQFPSHSVIEKGQTVTLRCDPISGHDNLYWYRRVMGKEIKFLLHFVKESKQDESGMPNNRFLAERTGGTYSTLKVQPAELEDSGVYFCASSLRAGAETNEKLFFGSGTQLSVL.

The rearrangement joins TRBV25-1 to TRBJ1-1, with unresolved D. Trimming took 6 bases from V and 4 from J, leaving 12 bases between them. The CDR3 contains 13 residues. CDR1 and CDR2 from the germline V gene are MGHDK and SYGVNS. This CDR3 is CASRVGDTTEAFF. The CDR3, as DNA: TGTGCCAGCAGGGTGGGCGACACCACTGAAGCTTTCTTT.

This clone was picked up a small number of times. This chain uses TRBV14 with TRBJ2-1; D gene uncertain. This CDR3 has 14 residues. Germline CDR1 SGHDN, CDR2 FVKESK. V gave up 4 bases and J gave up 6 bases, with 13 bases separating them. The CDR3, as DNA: TGTGCCAGCAGCCCTACGATCCCCTTCAATGAGCAGTTCTTC. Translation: CASSPTIPFNEQFF. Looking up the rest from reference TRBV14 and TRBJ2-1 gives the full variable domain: EAGVTQFPSHSVIEKGQTVTLRCDPISGHDNLYWYRRVMGKEIKFLLHFVKESKQDESGMPNNRFLAERTGGTYSTLKVQPAELEDSGVYFCASSPTIPFNEQFFGPGTRLTVL.

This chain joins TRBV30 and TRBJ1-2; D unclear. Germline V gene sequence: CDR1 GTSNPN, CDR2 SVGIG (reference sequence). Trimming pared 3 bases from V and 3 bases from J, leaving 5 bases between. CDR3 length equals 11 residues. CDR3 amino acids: CAWRLYYGYTF. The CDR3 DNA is TGTGCCTGGAGGTTATACTATGGCTACACCTTC.

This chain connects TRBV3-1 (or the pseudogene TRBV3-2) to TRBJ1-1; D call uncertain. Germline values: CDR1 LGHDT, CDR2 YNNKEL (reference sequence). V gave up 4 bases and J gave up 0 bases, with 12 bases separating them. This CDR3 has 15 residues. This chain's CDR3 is CASSLQTLMNTEAFF. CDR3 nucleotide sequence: TGTGCCAGCAGCCTCCAGACACTCATGAACACTGAAGCTTTCTTT.

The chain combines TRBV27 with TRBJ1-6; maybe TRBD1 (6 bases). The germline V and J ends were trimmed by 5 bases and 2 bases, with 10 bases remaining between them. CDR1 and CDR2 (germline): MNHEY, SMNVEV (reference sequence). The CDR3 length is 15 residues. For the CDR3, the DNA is TGTGCCAGCAGTCTCCGGGACACCTATAATTCACCCCTCCACTTT. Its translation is CASSLRDTYNSPLHF.

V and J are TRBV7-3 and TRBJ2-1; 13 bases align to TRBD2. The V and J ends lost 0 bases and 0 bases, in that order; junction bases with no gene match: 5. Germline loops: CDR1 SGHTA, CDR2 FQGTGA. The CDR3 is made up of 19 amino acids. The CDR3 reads CASSLTVLAGGSSYNEQFF. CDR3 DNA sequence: TGTGCCAGCAGCTTAACGGTACTAGCGGGGGGGAGCTCCTACAATGAGCAGTTCTTC.

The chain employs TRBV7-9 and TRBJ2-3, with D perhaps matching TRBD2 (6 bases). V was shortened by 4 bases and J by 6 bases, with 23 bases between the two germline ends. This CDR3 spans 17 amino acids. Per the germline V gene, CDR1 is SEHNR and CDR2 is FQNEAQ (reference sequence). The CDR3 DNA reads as TGTGCCAGCAGCTCGCCCCGAGCGGGCGCTCTGCACGATACGCAGTATTTT. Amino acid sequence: CASSSPRAGALHDTQYF.

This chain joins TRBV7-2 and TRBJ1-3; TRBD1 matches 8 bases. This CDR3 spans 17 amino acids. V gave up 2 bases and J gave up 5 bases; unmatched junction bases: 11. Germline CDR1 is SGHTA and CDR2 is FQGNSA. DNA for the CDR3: TGTGCCAGCAGCTTAAGTATCGGACAGGGCGCAAGAAACACCATATATTTT. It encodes CASSLSIGQGARNTIYF.

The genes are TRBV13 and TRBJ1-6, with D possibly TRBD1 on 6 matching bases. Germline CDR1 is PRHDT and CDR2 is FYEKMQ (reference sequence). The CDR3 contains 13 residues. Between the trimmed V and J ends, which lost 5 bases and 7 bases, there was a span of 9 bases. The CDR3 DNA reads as TGTGCCAGCAGCCCCACAGGGAATTCACCCCTCCACTTT. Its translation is CASSPTGNSPLHF.

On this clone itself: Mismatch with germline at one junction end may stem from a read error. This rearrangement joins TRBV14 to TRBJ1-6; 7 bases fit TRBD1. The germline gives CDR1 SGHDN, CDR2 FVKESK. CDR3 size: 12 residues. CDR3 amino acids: CASSLQTGALFF. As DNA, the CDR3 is TGTGCCAGCAGCCTACAAACAGGGGCCCTATTCTTT.

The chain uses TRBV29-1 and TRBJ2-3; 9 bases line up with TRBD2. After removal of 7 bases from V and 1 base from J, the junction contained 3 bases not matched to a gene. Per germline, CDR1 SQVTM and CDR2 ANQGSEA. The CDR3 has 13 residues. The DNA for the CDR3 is TGCAGCGGGCGGACTAGCGGCACAGATACGCAGTATTTT. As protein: CSGRTSGTDTQYF.

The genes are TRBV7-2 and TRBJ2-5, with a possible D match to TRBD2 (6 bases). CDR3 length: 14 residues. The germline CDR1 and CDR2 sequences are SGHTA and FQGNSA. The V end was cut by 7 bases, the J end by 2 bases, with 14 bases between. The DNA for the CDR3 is TGTGCCAGCATGGTGGGGGGAACGCAAGAGACCCAGTACTTC. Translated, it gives CASMVGGTQETQYF.

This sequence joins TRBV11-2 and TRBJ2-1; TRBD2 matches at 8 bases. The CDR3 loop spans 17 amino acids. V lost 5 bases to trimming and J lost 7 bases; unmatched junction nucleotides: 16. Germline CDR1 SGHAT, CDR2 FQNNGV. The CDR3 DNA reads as TGTGCCAGCAGCCCCCGAGCAAGCGGGAGAATATGGAATGAGCAGTTCTTC. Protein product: CASSPRASGRIWNEQFF.

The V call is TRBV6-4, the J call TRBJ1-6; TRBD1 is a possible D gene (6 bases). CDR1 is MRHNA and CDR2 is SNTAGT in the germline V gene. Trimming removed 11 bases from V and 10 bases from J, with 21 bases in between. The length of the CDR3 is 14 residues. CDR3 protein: CAGPFVGAKSPLHF. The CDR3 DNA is TGTGCCGGGCCCTTCGTGGGGGCAAAGTCACCCCTCCACTTT.

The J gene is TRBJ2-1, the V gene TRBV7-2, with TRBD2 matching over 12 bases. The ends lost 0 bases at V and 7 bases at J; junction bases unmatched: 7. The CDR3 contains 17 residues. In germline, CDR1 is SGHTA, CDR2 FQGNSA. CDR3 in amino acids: CASSLAPSGRARNEQFF. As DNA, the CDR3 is TGTGCCAGCAGCTTAGCGCCTAGCGGGAGGGCCAGGAATGAGCAGTTCTTC.

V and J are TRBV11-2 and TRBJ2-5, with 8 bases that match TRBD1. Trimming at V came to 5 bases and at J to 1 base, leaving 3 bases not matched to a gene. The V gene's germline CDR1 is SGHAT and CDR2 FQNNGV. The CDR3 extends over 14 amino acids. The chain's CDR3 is CASSLDRGQETQYF. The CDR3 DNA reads TGTGCCAGCAGCCTCGACAGGGGCCAAGAGACCCAGTACTTC.

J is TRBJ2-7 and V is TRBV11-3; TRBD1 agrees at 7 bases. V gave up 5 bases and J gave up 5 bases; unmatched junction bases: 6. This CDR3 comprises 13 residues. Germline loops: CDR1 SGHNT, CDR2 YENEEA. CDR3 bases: TGTGCCAGCAGCCAGCGGACAGGAGACGAGCAGTACTTC. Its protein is CASSQRTGDEQYF.

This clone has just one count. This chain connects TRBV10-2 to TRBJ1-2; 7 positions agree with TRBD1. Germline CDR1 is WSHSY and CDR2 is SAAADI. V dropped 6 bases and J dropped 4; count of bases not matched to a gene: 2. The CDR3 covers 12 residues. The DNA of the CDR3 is TGCGCCAGCAGGGGGGACAGCTATGGCTACACCTTC. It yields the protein CASRGDSYGYTF.

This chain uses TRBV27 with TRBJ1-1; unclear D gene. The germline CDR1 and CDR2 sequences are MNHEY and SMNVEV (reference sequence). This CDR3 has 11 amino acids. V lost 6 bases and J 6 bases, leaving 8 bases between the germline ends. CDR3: CASRYLAEAFF. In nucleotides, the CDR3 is TGTGCCAGCAGGTACCTAGCTGAAGCTTTCTTT.

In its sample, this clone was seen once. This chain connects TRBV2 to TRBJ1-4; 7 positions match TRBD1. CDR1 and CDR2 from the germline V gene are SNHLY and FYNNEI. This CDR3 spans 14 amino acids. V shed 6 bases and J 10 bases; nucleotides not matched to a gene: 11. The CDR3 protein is CASSQGSQGGKLFF. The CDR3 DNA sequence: TGTGCCAGCAGCCAAGGGTCGCAGGGGGGAAAACTGTTTTTT.